What follows are 23 T cell receptor beta chains derived from one specimen sequenced in a study of T cells in localized non-small cell lung cancer. Data came from immunoSEQ multiplex PCR; TCRdb stores just in-frame clones and leaves some out. The sample yields tens of thousands of clones, around 86% seen once. The source was peripheral blood, collected before any cancer treatment. These receptors were taken from a woman aged 18-49 years with stage III lung adenocarcinoma.

This clone was seen a few times. The rearrangement uses TRBV9 and TRBJ2-6; D possibly corresponds to TRBD1 (5 bases). The CDR3 has 14 amino acids. Germline V gene lookup returns CDR1 SGDLS and CDR2 YYNGEE. V shed 4 bases and J shed 4 bases, with 9 bases lying between them. CDR3 amino acids: CASSFRQGANVLTF. The DNA for the CDR3 is TGTGCCAGCAGCTTCAGACAGGGGGCCAACGTCCTGACTTTC.

This clone was recorded only once. This rearrangement joins TRBV7-9 to TRBJ2-3, with D possibly being TRBD1 or TRBD2 (6 bases each). The germline V gene encodes CDR1 SEHNR and CDR2 FQNEAQ (reference sequence). This CDR3 spans 15 amino acids. The ends were cut back, 5 bases at V and 3 bases at J, with 15 bases in the middle. The CDR3 coding sequence is TGTGCCAGCAGCGGAAGGGGGGCGGGAACAGATACGCAGTATTTT. It encodes CASSGRGAGTDTQYF.

This clone was seen only once. The chain combines TRBV29-1 with TRBJ2-5; no firm D call. Trimming stripped 2 bases from V and 1 base from J, with 8 bases between. Germline V gene sequence: CDR1 SQVTM, CDR2 ANQGSEA. The CDR3 consists of 13 residues. CDR3 in amino acids: CSVESAVQETQYF. The CDR3 DNA reads as TGCAGCGTTGAATCCGCAGTCCAAGAGACCCAGTACTTC.

This chain connects TRBV2 to TRBJ2-5; the match to TRBD1 covers 9 bases. V gave up 5 bases and J gave up 7 bases; unmatched junction bases: 8. This CDR3 has 14 residues. Germline V gives CDR1 SNHLY, CDR2 FYNNEI. The CDR3 here is CASSQGQGNWTQYF. CDR3 bases: TGTGCCAGCAGTCAGGGACAGGGAAATTGGACCCAGTACTTC.

The chain has TRBV2 and TRBJ2-1, with D perhaps matching TRBD2 (6 bases). CDR3 length: 15 amino acids. Germline CDR1 SNHLY, CDR2 FYNNEI. V was shortened by 6 bases and J by 7 bases, with 19 bases between the two germline ends. The CDR3 reads CASRPGGTGVNEQFF. CDR3 bases: TGTGCCAGCAGACCCGGAGGAACGGGGGTGAATGAGCAGTTCTTC. The full variable domain, in which reference TRBV2 and TRBJ2-1 provide the parts outside the CDR3, is EPEVTQTPSHQVTQMGQEVILRCVPISNHLYFYWYRQILGQKVEFLVSFYNNEISEKSEIFDDQFSVERPDGSNFTLKIRSTKLEDSAMYFCASRPGGTGVNEQFFGPGTRLTVL.

This chain connects TRBV5-1 to TRBJ1-1; 9 bases agree with TRBD1. After removal of 4 bases from V and 1 base from J, the junction contained 5 bases not matched to a gene. Germline V gene lookup returns CDR1 SGHRS and CDR2 YFSETQ. The CDR3 length is 15 residues. CDR3 loop: CASSDPGQGNTEAFF. The CDR3 region has the DNA TGCGCCAGCAGCGATCCGGGACAGGGGAACACTGAAGCTTTCTTT.

The rearrangement uses TRBV18 and TRBJ2-5, with 7 bases matching TRBD1. CDR1 and CDR2 from the germline V gene are KGHSH and LQKENI. The CDR3 totals 14 residues. The V gene end was trimmed by 0 bases and the J gene end by 5 bases; junction bases not matched to a gene: 3. This chain's CDR3 is CASSPPGQKETQYF. CDR3 coding DNA: TGTGCCAGCTCACCACCGGGACAGAAGGAGACCCAGTACTTC. The full variable domain, completed using reference TRBV18 and TRBJ2-5, is NAGVMQNPRHLVRRRGQEARLRCSPMKGHSHVYWYRQLPEEGLKFMVYLQKENIIDESGMPKERFSAEFPKEGPSILRIQQVVRGDSAAYFCASSPPGQKETQYFGPGTRLLVL.

V is TRBV19 and J is TRBJ1-6; possible D gene TRBD1, 5 bases. Germline CDR1 and CDR2: LNHDA and SQIVND (reference sequence). The CDR3 sequence is 16 residues long. Trimming stripped 7 bases from V and 0 bases from J, with 13 bases between. Here the CDR3 reads CASTQDTSSYNSPLHF. The CDR3 DNA sequence: TGTGCCAGTACCCAGGACACCAGCTCCTATAATTCACCCCTCCACTTT.

V is TRBV7-9 and J is TRBJ2-1, with 8 bases lining up with TRBD1. The CDR3 extends over 16 amino acids. J was trimmed by 1 base and V by 3 bases; bases with no gene match: 5. From germline, CDR1 is SEHNR and CDR2 FQNEAQ (reference sequence). The chain's CDR3 is CASSFSDRGSYNEQFF. For the CDR3, the DNA is TGTGCCAGCAGCTTTTCCGACAGGGGATCCTACAATGAGCAGTTCTTC.

This clone was observed a few times. The V gene is TRBV13, the J gene TRBJ2-2; no clear D gene. Trimming pared 5 bases from V and 5 bases from J, leaving 6 bases between. The CDR3 extends over 12 amino acids. Germline V gene data show CDR1 as PRHDT and CDR2 as FYEKMQ (reference sequence). The CDR3 spells CASSRGTGELFF. CDR3 DNA sequence: TGTGCCAGCAGCCGAGGAACCGGGGAGCTGTTTTTT.

This clone has just a few counts. V is TRBV25-1 and J is TRBJ2-2; D unresolved. Germline-derived CDR1 and CDR2 are MGHDK and SYGVNS. Trimming removed 3 bases at V and 1 base at J, with 3 bases between. CDR3 length: 13 amino acids. CDR3: CASSDRNTGELFF. CDR3 bases: TGTGCCAGCAGTGATAGGAACACCGGGGAGCTGTTTTTT.

This chain links TRBV19 with TRBJ1-3, with 12 nucleotides matching TRBD1. The CDR3 covers 19 residues. Unmatched junction bases numbered 11, after V lost 1 base and J lost 4 bases. Germline CDR1 and CDR2: LNHDA and SQIVND (reference sequence). CDR3 loop: CASSIVQPGQGAEGNTIYF. CDR3 nucleotide sequence: TGTGCCAGTAGTATAGTCCAACCGGGACAGGGGGCCGAAGGAAACACCATATATTTT.

The chain carries TRBV2 and TRBJ2-7, with 9 bases aligning to TRBD2. The V and J ends lost 6 bases and 7 bases, in that order; junction bases with no gene match: 10. The germline gives CDR1 SNHLY, CDR2 FYNNEI. This CDR3 comprises 14 residues. The chain's CDR3 is CASRDAGTSKEQYF. CDR3 coding DNA: TGTGCCAGCAGAGATGCCGGGACTAGCAAGGAGCAGTACTTC.

V and J are TRBV29-1 and TRBJ2-6; a possible D gene is TRBD2 (7 bases). V was clipped by 3 bases and J by 4 bases, with 13 bases between them. The CDR3 runs to 15 residues. Germline V lookup: CDR1 SQVTM, CDR2 ANQGSEA. CDR3 DNA: TGCAGCGTTGACGCGGGGGCGGGAGGGGCCAACGTCCTGACTTTC. This encodes CSVDAGAGGANVLTF.

The chain recombines TRBV2 with TRBJ1-2; 9 positions agree with TRBD1. After removal of 0 bases from V and 4 bases from J, the junction contained 0 bases not matched to a gene. Germline CDR1 and CDR2: SNHLY and FYNNEI. The CDR3 covers 14 residues. CDR3 sequence reads: CASSEATGGYGYTF. In DNA form, the CDR3 reads TGTGCCAGCAGTGAAGCGACAGGGGGCTATGGCTACACCTTC.

The chain links TRBV4-1 to TRBJ1-5; no definite D call. The CDR3 is 16 residues long. V was trimmed by 1 base and J by 2 bases, leaving 12 bases between them. CDR1 is MGHRA, CDR2 YSYEKL, per germline. The CDR3 nucleotides read TGCGCCAGCAGCCAAGGAAGAGGGAGGGGCAATCAGCCCCAGCATTTT. Translated, it gives CASSQGRGRGNQPQHF.

This chain uses TRBV2 with TRBJ1-1; D unresolved. Germline assignment: CDR1 SNHLY and CDR2 FYNNEI. V shed 5 bases and J shed 2 bases, with 6 bases lying between them. The CDR3 is 12 amino acids. CDR3 nucleotides: TGTGCCAGCAGTTGGTCCAACACTGAAGCTTTCTTT. This gives the protein CASSWSNTEAFF.

The J gene is TRBJ1-2, the V gene TRBV6-9; the D is unclear. The V end lost 8 bases, the J end lost 4 bases, and 8 bases lay between the germline ends. The CDR3 runs to 11 residues. Germline CDR1 reads MNHGY; CDR2 reads SVAAGI. The CDR3 DNA is TGTGCCAGCGGAAAGACCTATGGCTACACCTTC. Protein: CASGKTYGYTF.

CDR3 in amino acids: CASSLDPATSKNIQYF. In nucleotides, the CDR3 is TGTGCCAGCAGCCTAGACCCCGCGACGAGCAAAAACATTCAGTACTTC. V and J are TRBV5-4 and TRBJ2-4, with D unresolved. Germline-derived CDR1 and CDR2 are SGHNT and YYREEE (reference sequence). Deletions cut 4 bases from V and 3 bases from J, with 17 bases between. The CDR3 runs to 16 residues.

DNA for the CDR3: TGTGCCAGCAGCTTTAACAGGGGCTCGGGGGAGCAGTACTTC. Residues: CASSFNRGSGEQYF. This chain connects TRBV7-8 to TRBJ2-7; 7 bases agree with TRBD1. The ends lost 3 bases at V and 7 bases at J; junction bases unmatched: 9. The CDR3 covers 14 residues. The germline V gene has CDR1 SGHVS and CDR2 FQNEAQ.

This chain uses TRBV2 with TRBJ1-1; D is unresolved. The V end lost 4 bases, the J end lost 2 bases, and 5 bases lay between the germline ends. The CDR3 runs to 12 residues. CDR1 and CDR2 (germline): SNHLY, FYNNEI. CDR3: CASSVSNTEAFF. CDR3 sequence (DNA): TGTGCCAGCAGTGTTTCTAACACTGAAGCTTTCTTT. Together with reference TRBV2 and TRBJ1-1, the CDR3 gives the full variable domain: EPEVTQTPSHQVTQMGQEVILRCVPISNHLYFYWYRQILGQKVEFLVSFYNNEISEKSEIFDDQFSVERPDGSNFTLKIRSTKLEDSAMYFCASSVSNTEAFFGQGTRLTVV.

This clone showed up just once. This chain links TRBV2 with TRBJ2-2; 8 bases align to TRBD2. The CDR3 has 13 residues. CDR1 is SNHLY and CDR2 is FYNNEI in the germline V gene. V was pared by 7 bases and J by 6 bases, with 4 bases of the junction left unmatched. The DNA of the CDR3 is TGTGCCAGCACTACGGGAGGGGCCGGGGAGCTGTTTTTT. Protein: CASTTGGAGELFF.

The rearrangement joins TRBV2 to TRBJ1-1, with D unclear. The CDR3 loop spans 11 amino acids. V was cut by 10 bases and J by 1 base, with 7 bases left in between. Per germline, CDR1 SNHLY and CDR2 FYNNEI. The CDR3 DNA follows: TGTGCCACCCTTGGGAACACTGAAGCTTTCTTT. As protein: CATLGNTEAFF.